This TCR beta chain originates from a study of cytomegalovirus exposure and HLA in healthy donors. General study points: High specificity and sensitivity for cytomegalovirus status were reported for the classifier. The dataset shows that most TCR sequences were rare, while some public TCRs occurred in many donors. In a later analysis, at a false discovery rate of 0.05, about 17,000 TCR beta sequences matched HLA alleles.

This CDR3 region has 14 residues. V gave up 8 bases and J gave up 0 bases, with 12 bases separating them. Germline V gene sequence: CDR1 MDHEN, CDR2 SYDVKM. With 60 Vbeta and 13 Jbeta primers, the PCR was carried out. TCRdb's copy holds only in-frame clones and misses some; the assay was immunoSEQ multiplex PCR. The sample includes approximately 180,000 clones, about 80% of them seen just once. As concerns this clone: Its antigen is unknown.

Sequencing used PBMCs. This TCR was recovered from a woman in her 30s in good health and CMV-seropositive. This sequence joins TRBV28 and TRBJ2-3; tentative D call: TRBD1 (6 bases). CDR3 region: CASQGQSSTDTQYF. The CDR3, as DNA: TGTGCCAGCCAAGGACAGTCTAGCACAGATACGCAGTATTTT.